The clone carrying this T cell receptor beta chain was detected ten times or more. With 5 bases removed from V and 6 bases from J, the gap between germline ends came to 17 bases. The CDR3 spans 15 residues. Germline values: CDR1 SGHVS, CDR2 FQNEAQ. This sample was taken from a study of early T cells in non-severe SARS-CoV-2 infection. The protocol attached unique molecular identifiers to individual cDNA molecules. TCRdb reanalysed the 5' RACE reads using MiXCR and keeps one entry per CDR3 protein. This table holds more than 35,000 distinct CDR3 sequences, roughly 6% found once. The TCR sequence derives from an adult who was a healthcare worker with PCR-confirmed SARS-CoV-2 infection or an uninfected control (not recorded which). The chain recombines TRBV7-8 with TRBJ2-1; D might be TRBD2 (5 bases). Source material: whole blood. DNA of the CDR3: TGTGCCAGCAGCCATGTCACTAGTGCGACCAATGAGCAGTTCTTC. This sequence encodes CASSHVTSATNEQFF.